This T cell receptor (beta chain) was identified in a study of cytomegalovirus exposure and HLA in healthy donors. Healthy bone marrow donors made up the cohort. For this clone: The antigen is unknown.

V was clipped by 0 bases and J by 6 bases, with 8 bases between them. This CDR3 comprises 13 residues. The V gene's germline CDR1 is SEHNR and CDR2 FQNEAQ (reference sequence). PCR was performed using 60 Vbeta and 13 Jbeta primers. TCRdb keeps only in-frame clones here, not all; method: immunoSEQ multiplex PCR. Of some 150,000 clones in the sample, about 75% are singletons; the top ten hold more than 1.1%. Findings and caveats of the study: Analysis performed later found 15,000 or so TCR beta sequences associated with HLA alleles at 0.05 false discovery rate. It was reported that the classifier diagnosed cytomegalovirus status with high specificity and sensitivity in both the original and validation cohorts. In the analysis, some V segments, TRBV6-2 and TRBV6-3 included, were excluded as indistinguishable.

The chain uses TRBV7-9 and TRBJ1-2; a weak D match, TRBD1 (6 bases). This receptor was taken from a woman aged 40 to 55 in good health and CMV-seronegative. Sequencing input: PBMCs. Here the CDR3 DNA reads TGTGCCAGCAGCTTAGCTGCAGGGGATGGCTACACCTTC. Translating gives CASSLAAGDGYTF.